This TCR beta chain was recorded in a study of shared clonotypes between healthy human individuals. Study conclusions and caveats: Naive CD4 clonotypes overlapped across a few donors at about 5.3%.

With 6 bases removed from V and 0 bases from J, the gap between germline ends came to 17 bases. The CDR3 runs to 16 residues. The germline gives CDR1 MDHEN, CDR2 SYDVKM. As to this clone: The antigen remains undetermined.

In the source study's methods: Filtering was not the same, since immunoSEQ gave junction-only sequences without quality scores. Sequenced by immunoSEQ multiplex PCR; TCRdb stores in-frame clones only, minus some. D and trimming were read from the DNA, whereas the V and J calls and clone size are those reported in that table. The sample consists of more than 2 million clones, around 93% of them appearing once. The naive CD8 population came from CD45RO-negative cells selected for CCR7, without terminally differentiated effector memory CD45RA+ cells. The genes are TRBV28 and TRBJ1-2; D remains unclear. The origin of this receptor is a man aged 18 to 29 in good health. Some clones in this sample may be carry-over from other donors' samples. Input material: naive CD8+ T cells from PBMCs. The CDR3 region has the DNA TGTGCCAGCAGCCCCCATTATAAGGGAGCTAACTATGGCTACACCTTC. Encoded protein: CASSPHYKGANYGYTF.